Listed below are T cell receptor beta chains from one sample, sequenced in a study of CD8 T cells in Susac syndrome. TCRdb used MiXCR to reprocess the immunoSEQ multiplex PCR reads, holding one entry per CDR3 protein. This table has about 83,000 distinct CDR3 sequences, approximately 96% appearing once. Material: CD8+ T cells from PBMCs. The receptors originated from a human donor with Susac syndrome. Both conserved end residues are part of each CDR3. The D gene is left open where the match is weak. Clone size appears in some rows only: once, few, many, or a class for an expanded clone.

len: 13
abundance: once
v_gene: TRBV7-9
j_gene: TRBJ1-2
d_gene: TRBD1
CDR3aa: CASSSNRGDGYTF
CDR3nt: TGTGCCAGCAGCTCGAACAGGGGCGATGGCTACACCTTC

len: 16
abundance: .
v_gene: TRBV15
j_gene: TRBJ2-3
d_gene: .
CDR3aa: CATSRQAEIFTDTQYF
CDR3nt: TGTGCCACCAGCAGACAAGCGGAAATCTTCACAGATACGCAGTATTTT

len: 15
abundance: .
v_gene: TRBV29-1
j_gene: TRBJ2-3
d_gene: TRBD1
CDR3aa: CSVAFAGQGGDTQYF
CDR3nt: TGCAGCGTTGCCTTTGCCGGACAGGGTGGAGATACGCAGTATTTT

len: 14
abundance: .
v_gene: TRBV23-1
j_gene: TRBJ1-5
d_gene: .
CDR3aa: CASSRDYSNQPQHF
CDR3nt: TGCGCCAGCAGTCGGGACTATAGCAATCAGCCCCAGCATTTT

len: 15
abundance: .
v_gene: TRBV7-2
j_gene: TRBJ2-2
d_gene: TRBD1
CDR3aa: CASSLNRGTTGELFF
CDR3nt: TGTGCCAGCAGCTTAAACAGGGGAACTACCGGGGAGCTGTTTTTT

len: 16
abundance: .
v_gene: TRBV27
j_gene: TRBJ1-4
d_gene: TRBD1
CDR3aa: CASSLVGGMANEKLFF
CDR3nt: TGTGCCAGCAGTTTGGTAGGGGGCATGGCTAATGAAAAACTGTTTTTT

len: 14
abundance: .
v_gene: TRBV7-8
j_gene: TRBJ2-3
d_gene: .
CDR3aa: CASSSPHTTDTQYF
CDR3nt: TGTGCCAGCAGCTCTCCCCACACCACAGATACGCAGTATTTT

len: 15
abundance: .
v_gene: TRBV4-1
j_gene: TRBJ1-2
d_gene: .
CDR3aa: CASSLRGGPNYGYTF
CDR3nt: TGCGCCAGCAGTCTCAGGGGAGGCCCAAACTATGGCTACACCTTC

len: 14
abundance: .
v_gene: TRBV15
j_gene: TRBJ2-1
d_gene: .
CDR3aa: CATSNPHQGPEQFF
CDR3nt: TGTGCCACCAGCAACCCCCACCAGGGACCTGAGCAGTTCTTC

len: 12
abundance: .
v_gene: TRBV6-5
j_gene: TRBJ1-2
d_gene: .
CDR3aa: CASSRDRSGYTF
CDR3nt: TGTGCCAGCAGTCGTGACCGGTCGGGCTACACCTTC

len: 14
abundance: .
v_gene: TRBV4-3
j_gene: TRBJ1-1
d_gene: .
CDR3aa: CASSQDSLNTEAFF
CDR3nt: TGCGCCAGCAGCCAAGACAGCTTGAACACTGAAGCTTTCTTT

len: 15
abundance: once
v_gene: TRBV29-1
j_gene: TRBJ1-1
d_gene: TRBD1
CDR3aa: CSVEGAGTANTEAFF
CDR3nt: TGCAGCGTTGAGGGAGCCGGGACAGCCAACACTGAAGCTTTCTTT

len: 17
abundance: .
v_gene: TRBV7-9
j_gene: TRBJ2-4
d_gene: .
CDR3aa: CASSPPFGSVAKNIQYF
CDR3nt: TGTGCCAGCAGCCCCCCCTTTGGCTCGGTAGCCAAAAACATTCAGTACTTC

len: 13
abundance: .
v_gene: TRBV7-8
j_gene: TRBJ2-3
d_gene: .
CDR3aa: CASTTAETDTQYF
CDR3nt: TGTGCCAGCACGACGGCCGAGACAGATACGCAGTATTTT

len: 16
abundance: .
v_gene: TRBV4-2
j_gene: TRBJ2-1
d_gene: TRBD2
CDR3aa: CASSQDGTSAYNEQFF
CDR3nt: TGTGCCAGCAGCCAAGATGGGACTAGCGCCTACAATGAGCAGTTCTTC

len: 12
abundance: .
v_gene: TRBV4-3
j_gene: TRBJ1-4
d_gene: .
CDR3aa: CASSQDGEKLFF
CDR3nt: TGCGCCAGCAGCCAAGATGGTGAAAAACTGTTTTTT

len: 11
abundance: .
v_gene: TRBV29-1
j_gene: TRBJ2-5
d_gene: TRBD1
CDR3aa: CSGTGRETQYF
CDR3nt: TGCAGCGGGACAGGGAGGGAGACCCAGTACTTC

len: 14
abundance: .
v_gene: TRBV20-1
j_gene: TRBJ1-2
d_gene: .
CDR3aa: CSAPRRRVSYGYTF
CDR3nt: TGCAGTGCTCCACGACGACGCGTAAGCTATGGCTACACCTTC

len: 13
abundance: .
v_gene: TRBV7-2
j_gene: TRBJ2-5
d_gene: .
CDR3aa: CASSFRHQVTQYF
CDR3nt: TGTGCCAGCAGCTTCCGACATCAGGTGACCCAGTACTTC

len: 15
abundance: .
v_gene: TRBV6-2/TRBV6-3
j_gene: TRBJ1-1
d_gene: TRBD1
CDR3aa: CASSLDRGRGTEAFF
CDR3nt: TGTGCCAGCAGCCTTGACAGGGGGAGAGGCACTGAAGCTTTCTTT

len: 13
abundance: once
v_gene: TRBV6-6
j_gene: TRBJ1-5
d_gene: .
CDR3aa: CASSYLGNQPQHF
CDR3nt: TGTGCCAGCAGTTACCTTGGCAATCAGCCCCAGCATTTT

len: 15
abundance: .
v_gene: TRBV5-1
j_gene: TRBJ1-4
d_gene: TRBD1
CDR3aa: CASSLEGGEDEKLFF
CDR3nt: TGCGCCAGCAGCTTGGAAGGGGGCGAGGATGAAAAACTGTTTTTT

len: 16
abundance: once
v_gene: TRBV9
j_gene: TRBJ2-3
d_gene: .
CDR3aa: CASSVAGGTRTDTQYF
CDR3nt: TGTGCCAGCAGCGTAGCTGGGGGAACGCGCACAGATACGCAGTATTTT

len: 13
abundance: .
v_gene: TRBV4-1
j_gene: TRBJ2-1
d_gene: .
CDR3aa: CASSQDQTNEQFF
CDR3nt: TGCGCCAGCAGCCAAGACCAGACCAATGAGCAGTTCTTC

len: 17
abundance: .
v_gene: TRBV6-1
j_gene: TRBJ1-1
d_gene: TRBD1
CDR3aa: CASSPEQGTAGNTEAFF
CDR3nt: TGTGCCAGCAGCCCCGAACAGGGGACAGCCGGCAACACTGAAGCTTTCTTT

len: 12
abundance: .
v_gene: TRBV27
j_gene: TRBJ2-3
d_gene: .
CDR3aa: CASSSRSDTQYF
CDR3nt: TGTGCCAGCAGTTCTAGGTCAGATACGCAGTATTTT

len: 14
abundance: .
v_gene: TRBV5-6
j_gene: TRBJ2-7
d_gene: .
CDR3aa: CASSLGVPHYEQYF
CDR3nt: TGTGCCAGCAGCTTGGGAGTTCCCCACTACGAGCAGTACTTC

len: 12
abundance: .
v_gene: TRBV24-1
j_gene: TRBJ1-3
d_gene: .
CDR3aa: CAAQGAGNTIYF
CDR3nt: TGTGCCGCCCAAGGGGCTGGAAACACCATATATTTT

len: 17
abundance: medium-sized
v_gene: TRBV7-2
j_gene: TRBJ1-6
d_gene: TRBD1
CDR3aa: CASSSHETTGVNSPLHF
CDR3nt: TGTGCCAGCAGCTCGCACGAAACGACAGGGGTGAATTCACCCCTCCACTTT